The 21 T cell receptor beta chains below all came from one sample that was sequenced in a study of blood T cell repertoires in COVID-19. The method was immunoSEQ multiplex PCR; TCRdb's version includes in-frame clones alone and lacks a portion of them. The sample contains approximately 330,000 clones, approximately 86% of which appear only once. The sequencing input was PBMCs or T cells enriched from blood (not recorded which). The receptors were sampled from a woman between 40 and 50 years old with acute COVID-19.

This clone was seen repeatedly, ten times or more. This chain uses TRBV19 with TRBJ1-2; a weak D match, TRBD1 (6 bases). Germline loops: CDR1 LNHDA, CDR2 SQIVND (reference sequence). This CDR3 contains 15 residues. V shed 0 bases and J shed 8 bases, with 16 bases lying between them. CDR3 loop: CASSIDLPGTYGYTF. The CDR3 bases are TGTGCCAGTAGTATAGATCTTCCGGGGACATACGGCTACACCTTC.

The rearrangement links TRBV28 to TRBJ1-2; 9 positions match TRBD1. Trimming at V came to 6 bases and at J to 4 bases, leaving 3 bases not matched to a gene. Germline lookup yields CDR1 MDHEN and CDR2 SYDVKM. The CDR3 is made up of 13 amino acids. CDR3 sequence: CASRSTGGYGYTF. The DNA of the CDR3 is TGTGCCAGCAGATCGACAGGGGGCTATGGCTACACCTTC.

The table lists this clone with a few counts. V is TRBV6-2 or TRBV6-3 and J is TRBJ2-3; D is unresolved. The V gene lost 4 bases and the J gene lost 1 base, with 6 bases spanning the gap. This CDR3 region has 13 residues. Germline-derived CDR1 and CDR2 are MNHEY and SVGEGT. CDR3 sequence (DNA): TGTGCCAGCAGTTTCTATCGCACAGATACGCAGTATTTT. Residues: CASSFYRTDTQYF.

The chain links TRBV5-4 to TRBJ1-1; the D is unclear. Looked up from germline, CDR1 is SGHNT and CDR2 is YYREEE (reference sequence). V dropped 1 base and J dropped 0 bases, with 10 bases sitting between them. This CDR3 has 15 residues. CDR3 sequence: CASSLKKEMNTEAFF. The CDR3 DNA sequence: TGTGCCAGCAGCTTGAAGAAGGAGATGAACACTGAAGCTTTCTTT.

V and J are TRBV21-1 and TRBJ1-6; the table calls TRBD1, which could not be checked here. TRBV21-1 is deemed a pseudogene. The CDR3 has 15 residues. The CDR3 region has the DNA TGTGCCAGCAGCCCAAAGCAGGGGTTATATTCACCCCTCCACTTT. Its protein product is CASSPKQGLYSPLHF.

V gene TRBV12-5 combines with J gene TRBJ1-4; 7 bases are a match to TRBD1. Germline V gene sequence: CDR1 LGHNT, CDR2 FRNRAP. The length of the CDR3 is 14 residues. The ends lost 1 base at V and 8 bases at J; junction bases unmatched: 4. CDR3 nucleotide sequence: TGTGCTAGTGGTTTGGCACAGGGGAACGAAAAACTGTTTTTT. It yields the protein CASGLAQGNEKLFF. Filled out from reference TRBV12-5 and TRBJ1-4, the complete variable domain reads DARVTQTPRHKVTEMGQEVTMRCQPILGHNTVFWYRQTMMQGLELLAYFRNRAPLDDSGMPKDRFSAEMPDATLATLKIQPSEPRDSAVYFCASGLAQGNEKLFFGSGTQLSVL.

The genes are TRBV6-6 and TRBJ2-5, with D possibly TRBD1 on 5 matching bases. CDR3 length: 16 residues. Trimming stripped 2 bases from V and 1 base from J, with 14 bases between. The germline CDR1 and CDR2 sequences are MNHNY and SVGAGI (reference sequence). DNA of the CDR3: TGTGCCAGCAGTTACGGCCTCCGACAGTCCCAAGAGACCCAGTACTTC. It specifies CASSYGLRQSQETQYF.

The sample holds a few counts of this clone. CDR3 sequence: CASSSTINQPQHF. In nucleotides, the CDR3 is TGTGCCAGTAGTTCGACAATCAATCAGCCCCAGCATTTT. This sequence joins TRBV19 and TRBJ1-5; D is unclear. The CDR3 totals 13 residues. Germline V gene sequence: CDR1 LNHDA, CDR2 SQIVND (reference sequence). Trimming pared 5 bases from V and 3 bases from J, leaving 8 bases between.

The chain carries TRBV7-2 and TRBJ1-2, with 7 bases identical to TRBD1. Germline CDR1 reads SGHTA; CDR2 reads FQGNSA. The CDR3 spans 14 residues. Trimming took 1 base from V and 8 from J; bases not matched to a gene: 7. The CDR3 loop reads CASSLGQGVRGYTF. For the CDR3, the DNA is TGTGCCAGCAGCTTAGGGCAGGGGGTTAGGGGCTACACCTTC.

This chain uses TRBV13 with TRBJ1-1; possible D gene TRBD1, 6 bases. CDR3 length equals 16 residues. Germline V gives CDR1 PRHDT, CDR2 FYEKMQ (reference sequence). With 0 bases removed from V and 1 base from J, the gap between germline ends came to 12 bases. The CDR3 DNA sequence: TGTGCCAGCAGCTTAGGGACAGGTCAGCGGAACACTGAAGCTTTCTTT. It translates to CASSLGTGQRNTEAFF. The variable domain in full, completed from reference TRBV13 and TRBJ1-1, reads AAGVIQSPRHLIKEKRETATLKCYPIPRHDTVYWYQQGPGQDPQFLISFYEKMQSDKGSIPDRFSAQQFSDYHSELNMSSLELGDSALYFCASSLGTGQRNTEAFFGQGTRLTVV.

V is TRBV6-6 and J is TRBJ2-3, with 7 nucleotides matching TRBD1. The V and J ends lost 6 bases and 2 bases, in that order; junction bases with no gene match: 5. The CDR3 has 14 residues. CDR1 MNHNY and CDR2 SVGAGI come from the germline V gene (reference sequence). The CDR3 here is CASRQGWDTDTQYF. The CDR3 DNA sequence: TGTGCCAGCAGACAGGGGTGGGACACAGATACGCAGTATTTT.

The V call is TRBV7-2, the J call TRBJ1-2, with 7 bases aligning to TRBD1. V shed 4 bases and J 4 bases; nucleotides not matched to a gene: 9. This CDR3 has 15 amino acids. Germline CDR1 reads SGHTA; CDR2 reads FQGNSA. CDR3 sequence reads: CASSSGTATFYGYTF. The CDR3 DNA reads TGTGCCAGCAGCTCCGGGACAGCTACCTTCTATGGCTACACCTTC. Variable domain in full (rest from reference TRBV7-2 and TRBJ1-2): GAGVSQSPSNKVTEKGKDVELRCDPISGHTALYWYRQSLGQGLEFLIYFQGNSAPDKSGLPSDRFSAERTGGSVSTLTIQRTQQEDSAVYLCASSSGTATFYGYTFGSGTRLTVV.

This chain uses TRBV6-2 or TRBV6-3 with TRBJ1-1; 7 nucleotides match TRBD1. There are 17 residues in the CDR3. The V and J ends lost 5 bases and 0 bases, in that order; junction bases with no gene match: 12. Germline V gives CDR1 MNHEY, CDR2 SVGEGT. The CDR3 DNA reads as TGTGCCAGCAGTCCCCGAGGACAGGTCTGGGTGAACACTGAAGCTTTCTTT. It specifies CASSPRGQVWVNTEAFF.

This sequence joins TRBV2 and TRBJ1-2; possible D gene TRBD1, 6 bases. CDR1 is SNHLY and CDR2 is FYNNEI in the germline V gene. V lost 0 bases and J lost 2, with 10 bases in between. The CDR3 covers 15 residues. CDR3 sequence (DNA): TGTGCCAGCAGTGAAGCGCTGGGGGCGAACTATGGCTACACCTTC. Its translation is CASSEALGANYGYTF.

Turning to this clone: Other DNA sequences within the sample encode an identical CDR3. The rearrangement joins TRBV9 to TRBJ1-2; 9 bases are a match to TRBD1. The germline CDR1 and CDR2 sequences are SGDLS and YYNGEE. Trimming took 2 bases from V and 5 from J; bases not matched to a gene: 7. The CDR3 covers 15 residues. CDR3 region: CASSVDTGGAYGYTF. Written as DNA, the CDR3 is TGTGCCAGCAGCGTCGATACAGGGGGCGCTTATGGCTACACCTTC.

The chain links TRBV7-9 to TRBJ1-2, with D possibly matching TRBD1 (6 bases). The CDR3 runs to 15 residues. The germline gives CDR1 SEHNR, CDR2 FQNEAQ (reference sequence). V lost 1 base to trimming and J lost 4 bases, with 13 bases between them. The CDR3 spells CASSLESLRGYGYTF. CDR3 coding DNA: TGTGCCAGCAGCTTAGAGTCCCTCAGGGGCTATGGCTACACCTTC.

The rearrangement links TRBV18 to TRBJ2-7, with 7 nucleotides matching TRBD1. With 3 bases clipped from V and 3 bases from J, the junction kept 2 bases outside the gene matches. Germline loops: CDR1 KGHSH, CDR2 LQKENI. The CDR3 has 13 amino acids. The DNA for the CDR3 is TGTGCCAGCTCACCGACAGGGCTCTACGAGCAGTACTTC. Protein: CASSPTGLYEQYF.

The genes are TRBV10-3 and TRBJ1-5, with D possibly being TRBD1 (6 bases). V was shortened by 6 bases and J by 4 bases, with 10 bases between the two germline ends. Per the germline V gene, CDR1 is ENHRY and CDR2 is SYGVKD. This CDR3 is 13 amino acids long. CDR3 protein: CAISIDRNQPQHF. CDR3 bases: TGTGCCATCAGCATTGACAGGAATCAGCCCCAGCATTTT.

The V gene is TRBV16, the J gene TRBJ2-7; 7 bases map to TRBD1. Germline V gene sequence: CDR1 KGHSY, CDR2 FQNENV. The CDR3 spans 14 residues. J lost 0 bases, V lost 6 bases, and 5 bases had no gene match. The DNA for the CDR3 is TGTGCCAGCAGTCGACAGGGTAGCTCCTACGAGCAGTACTTC. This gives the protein CASSRQGSSYEQYF.

CDR3 protein: CASSQADRGLSGNTIYF. The CDR3 region has the DNA TGCGCCAGCAGCCAAGCGGACAGGGGGTTGTCTGGAAACACCATATATTTT. The rearrangement links TRBV4-1 to TRBJ1-3, with 10 bases matching TRBD1. CDR3 length equals 17 residues. V lost 1 base, J lost 1 base, and 4 bases stayed unmatched. Germline CDR1 and CDR2: MGHRA and YSYEKL.

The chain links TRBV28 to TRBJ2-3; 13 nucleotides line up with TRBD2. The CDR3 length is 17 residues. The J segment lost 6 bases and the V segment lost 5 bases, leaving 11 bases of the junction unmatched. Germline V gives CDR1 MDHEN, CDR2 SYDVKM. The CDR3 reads CASSPSGLAGEMDTQYF. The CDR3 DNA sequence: TGTGCCAGCAGTCCCTCCGGACTAGCGGGAGAGATGGATACGCAGTATTTT. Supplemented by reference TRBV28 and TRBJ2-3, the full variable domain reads DVKVTQSSRYLVKRTGEKVFLECVQDMDHENMFWYRQDPGLGLRLIYFSYDVKMKEKGDIPEGYSVSREKKERFSLILESASTNQTSMYLCASSPSGLAGEMDTQYFGPGTRLTVL.